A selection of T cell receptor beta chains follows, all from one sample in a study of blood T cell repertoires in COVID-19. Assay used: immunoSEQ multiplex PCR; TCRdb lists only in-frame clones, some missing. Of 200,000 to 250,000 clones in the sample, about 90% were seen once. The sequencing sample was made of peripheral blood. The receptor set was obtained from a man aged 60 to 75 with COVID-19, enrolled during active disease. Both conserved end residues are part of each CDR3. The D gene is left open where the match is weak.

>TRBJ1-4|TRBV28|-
CASRAPTTNEKLFF
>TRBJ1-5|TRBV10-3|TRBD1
CAIGTGDQPQHF
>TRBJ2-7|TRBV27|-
CASSRGGGQYF
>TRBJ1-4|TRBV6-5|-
CASRLQGGEKLFF
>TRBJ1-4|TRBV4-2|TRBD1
CASSPPTGGRNEKLFF
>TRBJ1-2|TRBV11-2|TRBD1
CASSPTGTGHYGYTF
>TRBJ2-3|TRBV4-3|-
CASSQDARTYDTQYF
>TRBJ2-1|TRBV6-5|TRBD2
CASRRTSGNEQFF
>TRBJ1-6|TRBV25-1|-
CASSEVGGPLHF
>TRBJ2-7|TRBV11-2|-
CASSQKQYTGEQYF
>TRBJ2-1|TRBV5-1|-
CASSLEALLQGSSYNEQFF
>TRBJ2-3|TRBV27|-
CASRRSRDKTDTQYF
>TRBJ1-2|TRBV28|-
CASSLTPRTGGYTF
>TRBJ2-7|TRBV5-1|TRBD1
CASSLAGQGRHEQYF
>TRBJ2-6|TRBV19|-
CASSIALSGANVLTF
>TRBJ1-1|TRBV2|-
CASAPRGSTEAFF
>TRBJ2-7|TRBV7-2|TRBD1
CASSLGNTGVQGEQYF
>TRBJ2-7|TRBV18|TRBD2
CASSPGLAGGPRSYEQYF
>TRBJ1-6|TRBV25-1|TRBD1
CASSRDSENSPLHF
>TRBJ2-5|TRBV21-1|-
CASSKHLPVYQETQYF
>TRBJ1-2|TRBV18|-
CASSRRREEYGYTF
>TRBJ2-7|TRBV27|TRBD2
CASSAAGLVAEQYF
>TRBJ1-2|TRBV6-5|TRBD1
CASRGPGQGMGYTF
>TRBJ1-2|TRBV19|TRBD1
CASSTGTENGYTF
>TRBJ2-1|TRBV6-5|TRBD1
CASSSDRGSYNEQFF
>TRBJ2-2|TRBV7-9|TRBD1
CASSETGDGELFF
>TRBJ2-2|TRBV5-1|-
CASSFLLDRRALRGTGELFF
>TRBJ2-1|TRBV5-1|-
CASSGGLGNEQFF
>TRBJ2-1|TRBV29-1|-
CSVEKRGNEQFF
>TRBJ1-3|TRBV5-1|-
CASSLTTDSGNTIYF
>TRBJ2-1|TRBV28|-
CASSLSSQHKQFF
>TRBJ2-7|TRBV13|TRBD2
CASSMGLGEVEQYF
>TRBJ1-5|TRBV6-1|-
CASSEAGVSNQPQHF
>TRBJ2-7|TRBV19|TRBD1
CASRNGQGAREQYF
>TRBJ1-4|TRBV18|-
CASSLLGQEKLFF
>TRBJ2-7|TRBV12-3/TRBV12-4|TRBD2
CASSASGRGEQYF
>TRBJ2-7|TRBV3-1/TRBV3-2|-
CASSVGGEQYF
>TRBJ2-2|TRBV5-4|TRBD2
CASSLAGASGVNTGELFF
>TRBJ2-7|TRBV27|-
CASSLSGYSSYEQYF
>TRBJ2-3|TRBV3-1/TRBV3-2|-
CASSQTLVADTQYF